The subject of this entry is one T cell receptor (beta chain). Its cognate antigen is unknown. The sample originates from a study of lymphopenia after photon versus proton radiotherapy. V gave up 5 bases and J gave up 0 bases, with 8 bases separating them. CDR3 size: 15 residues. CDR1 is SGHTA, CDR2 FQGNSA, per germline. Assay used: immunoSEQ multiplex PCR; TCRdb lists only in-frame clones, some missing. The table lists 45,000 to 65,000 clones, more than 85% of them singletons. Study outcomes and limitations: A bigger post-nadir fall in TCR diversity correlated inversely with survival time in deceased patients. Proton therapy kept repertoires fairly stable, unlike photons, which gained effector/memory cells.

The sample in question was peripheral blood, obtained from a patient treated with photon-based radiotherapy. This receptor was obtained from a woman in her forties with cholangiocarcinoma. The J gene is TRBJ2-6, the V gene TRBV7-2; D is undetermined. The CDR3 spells CASSLQASGANVLTF. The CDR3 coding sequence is TGTGCCAGCAGCCTGCAGGCCTCTGGGGCCAACGTCCTGACTTTC.